This TCR beta chain was found in a study of blood T cell repertoires in COVID-19. CDR1 and CDR2 from the germline V gene are ENHRY and SYGVKD. This CDR3 comprises 15 residues. V was trimmed by 0 bases and J by 6 bases, leaving 14 bases between them. Original processing notes: Cell counts per sample came from amplifying reference gene primers. Sequencing used immunoSEQ multiplex PCR; TCRdb keeps in-frame clones, though not all of them. V and J calls and clone size come straight from that table; D and trimming were deduced from the DNA. This table holds some 300,000 clones, 85% to 95% found once. Sequencing used PBMCs or T cells enriched from blood (not recorded which). The chain is built from TRBV10-3 and TRBJ1-2, with no clear D. The TCR sequence derives from a woman aged 25-40 years who had been exposed to COVID-19. The CDR3, as DNA: TGTGCCATCAGTGAGTCTCGGGGAAAATCCGATGGCTACACCTTC. It codes for CAISESRGKSDGYTF.